The clone carrying this T cell receptor beta chain came up a few times. Specified time point: newly diagnosed GD, antithyroid drugs for less than 3 months. PBMC-derived RNA was used for the TCR library. The data belong to a study of regulatory T cells in long-lasting Graves disease. According to the study, TCR beta libraries were built with iRepertoire HTBI primers and CDR3-region Arm-PCR. One entry per CDR3 protein, called by TCRdb with MiXCR from the multiplex PCR reads. The data show about 530,000 distinct CDR3 sequences, more than 15% seen once. The V and J ends lost 5 bases and 4 bases respectively, with 14 bases between them. Germline CDR1 reads KGHSH; CDR2 reads LQKENI. This CDR3 comprises 14 residues. Another study also made use of these data, one on T cells in Graves' hyperthyroidism and ophthalmopathy. That paper notes: The HTBI primer set drove a first-round RT-PCR of the TCR CDR3. In blood, most of the thyroid clonotypes expanded above 0.001 were also present.

V gene TRBV18 combines with J gene TRBJ2-5; no reliable D call. The TCR comes from a middle-aged woman with Graves disease. The sample here was peripheral blood mononuclear cells (PBMCs), taken at new diagnosis, from a patient treated with antithyroid drugs. In nucleotides, the CDR3 is TGTGCCAGCTCATTAACTCCGGCTGTAGAGACCCAGTACTTC. Translating it yields CASSLTPAVETQYF.